This T cell receptor beta chain stems from a study of breast tumors, draining lymph nodes, adjacent tissues. Study-level results: Findings are consistent with lymph node origin and intratumoral expansion of most tumor T cells. Compared with lymph nodes, tumors were less diverse; compared with nontumor tissue, more. Compared with basal-like, luminal-like tumors shared significantly more repertoire with nontumor tissue.

This clonotype has only a few counts. Its specificity is unknown. Germline values: CDR1 KGHSH, CDR2 LQKENI. The CDR3 length is 13 residues. The J segment lost 6 bases and the V segment lost 5 bases, leaving 3 bases of the junction unmatched. Breast cancer patients provided tissue from their axillary draining lymph nodes. Using its own MiXCR run on the multiplex PCR reads, TCRdb lists one record per CDR3 protein. The data contain approximately 300,000 distinct CDR3 sequences, 30% to 35% of them singletons. Sequencing input: axillary lymph node tissue. This chain uses TRBV18 with TRBJ2-7; 11 nucleotides match TRBD1. The TCR originated in a female donor with breast cancer. Some clones in this sample may be carry-over from other donors' samples. The CDR3 DNA reads as TGTGCCAGCTCAGGACAGGGGGCGGTCGAGCAGTACTTC. This encodes CASSGQGAVEQYF.